Listed below are T cell receptor beta chains from one sample, sequenced in a study of response to subunit inactivated influenza vaccine. Each CDR3 protein is one row after TCRdb ran MiXCR on the RT-PCR reads. The sample has approximately 700,000 distinct CDR3 sequences; 14% are singletons. Here the sequenced sample was PBMCs from blood, taken around two weeks before vaccination. The origin of the receptors is a man in his forties or fifties who received an inactivated influenza vaccine. Each CDR3 is given with its conserved first and last residue. Fields, in order: D gene, J gene, clone size, V gene, CDR3 protein, CDR3 DNA. A D gene is named only where the DNA matches it firmly. Only part of the rows carry a size: once, few, many, or a class if the clone is expanded.

>-|TRBJ2-7|few|TRBV28
CASQSESVSDSYEQYF
TGTGCCAGCCAGTCCGAAAGCGTCTCGGATTCCTACGAGCAGTACTTC
>-|TRBJ1-5|many|TRBV10-3
CASWVGVQRQPQHF
TGTGCCAGCTGGGTTGGGGTGCAGCGTCAGCCCCAGCATTTT
>-|TRBJ1-5|few|TRBV21-1
CASYRLNQPQHF
TGTGCCAGCTACAGACTTAATCAGCCCCAGCATTTT
>-|TRBJ2-7|few|TRBV11-1
CASSLALAGEQYF
TGTGCCAGCAGCTTAGCACTAGCTGGGGAGCAGTACTTC
>-|TRBJ1-1|few|TRBV11-2
CASSPGGGPSNTEAFF
TGTGCCAGCAGCCCCGGCGGGGGGCCCTCTAACACTGAAGCTTTCTTT
>TRBD2|TRBJ2-4|-|TRBV5-6
CASSSTRLAAKNIQYF
TGTGCCAGCAGCTCTACTCGACTAGCTGCCAAAAACATTCAGTACTTC
>-|TRBJ1-6|many|TRBV30
CAWSVQGGDASPLHF
TGTGCCTGGAGTGTACAGGGAGGGGACGCTTCACCCCTCCACTTT
>-|TRBJ1-5|-|TRBV4-2
CASSQALGNQPQHF
TGTGCCAGCAGCCAAGCCTTAGGCAATCAGCCCCAGCATTTT
>-|TRBJ1-1|-|TRBV6-6
CASFSGRQTEAFF
TGTGCCAGCTTCTCGGGCCGACAGACTGAAGCTTTCTTT
>TRBD1|TRBJ1-1|many|TRBV28
CASSSPDRGKAFF
TGTGCCAGCAGTTCTCCGGACAGGGGGAAAGCTTTCTTT
>-|TRBJ2-7|many|TRBV7-2
CASSPEGSLASYEQYF
TGTGCCAGCTCCCCCGAGGGTTCGCTAGCCTCGTACGAGCAGTACTTC
>-|TRBJ1-1|few|TRBV25-1
CASTWSGNTEAFF
TGTGCCAGCACTTGGTCCGGGAACACTGAAGCTTTCTTT
>-|TRBJ2-2|few|TRBV3-1
CASMLSGSGELFF
TGTGCCAGCATGCTTTCGGGTTCCGGGGAGCTGTTTTTT
>-|TRBJ1-6|few|TRBV28
CASSGHPSYNSPLHF
TGTGCCAGCTCGGGACACCCGAGCTATAATTCACCCCTCCACTTT
>-|TRBJ1-4|-|TRBV28
CASSTSLSRPKGSGKLFF
TGTGCCAGCAGCACTAGCCTTTCGAGGCCCAAGGGGAGTGGAAAACTGTTTTTT
>-|TRBJ2-6|few|TRBV20-1
CSTTRAGANVLTF
TGCAGCACCACGAGGGCTGGGGCCAACGTCCTGACTTTC
>-|TRBJ2-3|few|TRBV7-2
CASSWGGGPVTDTQYF
TGTGCCAGCAGCTGGGGAGGGGGGCCTGTCACAGATACGCAGTATTTT
>TRBD1|TRBJ1-2|many|TRBV4-2
CASSQDGTGASYGYTF
TGTGCCAGCAGCCAAGATGGGACAGGGGCGAGCTATGGCTACACCTTC
>-|TRBJ2-2|-|TRBV28
CASSLLSRRELFF
TGTGCCAGCAGTTTATTGTCACGGAGGGAGCTGTTTTTT
>-|TRBJ2-7|-|TRBV10-3
CAISDKGGRSYEQYF
TGTGCCATCAGTGATAAAGGGGGGCGGAGCTACGAGCAGTACTTC
>-|TRBJ2-1|-|TRBV20-1
CSAEGGGNNEQFF
TGCAGTGCTGAGGGGGGCGGGAACAATGAGCAGTTCTTC
>-|TRBJ1-6|few|TRBV7-2
CASSFVRDSPLHF
TGTGCCAGCAGCTTCGTCAGAGATTCACCCCTCCACTTT
>TRBD2|TRBJ2-1|-|TRBV24-1
CATSASGKINEQFF
TGTGCCACCAGTGCTAGCGGGAAGATCAATGAGCAGTTCTTC
>-|TRBJ2-2|-|TRBV6-5
CASSYSLGLTTGELFF
TGTGCCAGCAGTTACTCGTTAGGACTAACCACCGGGGAGCTGTTTTTT
>TRBD1|TRBJ2-2|many|TRBV3-1
CASSPWTGTNTGELFF
TGTGCCAGCAGCCCTTGGACAGGAACGAACACCGGGGAGCTGTTTTTT
>TRBD1|TRBJ2-5|many|TRBV5-1
CASSGGTAFQETQYF
TGCGCCAGCAGCGGTGGGACAGCTTTCCAAGAGACCCAGTACTTC
>-|TRBJ2-2|-|TRBV3-1
CASSQDGTAGWEAGELFF
TGTGCCAGCAGCCAAGATGGGACAGCAGGATGGGAGGCCGGGGAGCTGTTTTTT
>-|TRBJ2-3|-|TRBV7-2
CASVLAAGVIADTQYF
TGTGCCAGCGTCCTTGCGGCAGGGGTTATAGCAGATACGCAGTATTTT
>-|TRBJ2-2|many|TRBV5-4
CASSPDGRNTGELFF
TGTGCCAGCAGCCCGGACGGGAGGAACACCGGGGAGCTGTTTTTT
>-|TRBJ2-7|few|TRBV14
CASSQDFGLAYEQYF
TGTGCCAGCAGCCAAGATTTTGGGCTGGCCTACGAGCAGTACTTC
>-|TRBJ2-3|-|TRBV21-1
CASSPRHTDTQYF
TGTGCCAGCAGCCCGCGACACACAGATACGCAGTATTTT
>TRBD2|TRBJ2-4|-|TRBV2
CASSEDSGVVIQHF
TGTGCCAGCAGTGAAGATAGCGGGGTAGTAATTCAGCACTTC
>-|TRBJ2-1|few|TRBV7-2
CASSLAPHAYNEQFF
TGTGCCAGCAGCTTAGCCCCTCATGCCTACAATGAGCAGTTCTTC
>-|TRBJ1-1|few|TRBV5-6
CASSLFRGVTEAFF
TGTGCCAGCAGCTTGTTTCGGGGAGTCACTGAAGCTTTCTTT
>TRBD2|TRBJ2-6|-|TRBV6-2/TRBV6-3
CASTSGGAGANVLTF
TGTGCCAGCACCTCCGGGGGGGCTGGGGCCAACGTCCTGACTTTC
>TRBD2|TRBJ2-1|-|TRBV4-3
CASSQDSAGGVNEQFF
TGCGCCAGCAGCCAAGATTCGGCGGGGGGGGTTAATGAGCAGTTCTTC
>TRBD1|TRBJ1-2|few|TRBV5-5
CASSLGTGIYGYTF
TGTGCCAGCAGCTTGGGGACAGGAATTTATGGCTACACCTTC
>TRBD2|TRBJ2-1|few|TRBV10-3
CAISDQREIRGEQFF
TGTGCCATCAGTGACCAGCGGGAGATTAGGGGTGAGCAGTTCTTC
>-|TRBJ2-6|-|TRBV7-3
CASSSNRDGFSGANVLTF
TGTGCCAGCAGCTCAAACAGGGACGGGTTCTCTGGGGCCAACGTCCTGACTTTC
>-|TRBJ2-5|-|TRBV5-5
CASSLIPTEFQETQYF
TGTGCCAGCAGCTTAATCCCCACGGAATTCCAAGAGACCCAGTACTTC
>-|TRBJ1-3|-|TRBV11-2
CASSLRSPRNTIYF
TGTGCCAGCAGCTTACGTTCCCCCCGAAACACCATATATTTT
>-|TRBJ1-2|few|TRBV5-6
CASSLRGGDGYTF
TGTGCCAGCAGCTTGAGGGGAGGGGATGGCTACACCTTC
>TRBD2|TRBJ2-7|few|TRBV27
CASSSSGSQYF
TGTGCCAGCAGTTCCAGCGGGAGTCAGTACTTC
>-|TRBJ2-7|-|TRBV28
CASSSQLKGYEQYF
TGTGCCAGCAGTTCCCAACTAAAGGGGTACGAGCAGTACTTC
>TRBD1|TRBJ2-5|few|TRBV11-2
CASTPGQGLQETQYF
TGTGCCAGCACCCCGGGACAGGGCCTCCAAGAGACCCAGTACTTC
>-|TRBJ2-3|-|TRBV6-1
CASNGGTTDTQYF
TGTGCCAGCAACGGAGGGACCACAGATACGCAGTATTTT
>-|TRBJ1-5|many|TRBV15
CATSHSDSSQPQHF
TGTGCCACCAGCCACAGCGACTCCAGTCAGCCCCAGCATTTT
>-|TRBJ2-7|-|TRBV11-2
CASSPLAASSSYEQYF
TGTGCCAGCAGCCCCCTGGCGGCGTCGAGCTCCTACGAGCAGTACTTC
>-|TRBJ2-7|-|TRBV14
CASSQGLGTGYEQYF
TGTGCCAGCAGCCAAGGGTTGGGTACAGGCTACGAGCAGTACTTC
>TRBD1|TRBJ2-3|many|TRBV7-9
CASSSRDRVPITDTQYF
TGTGCCAGCAGCTCAAGGGACAGGGTGCCTATTACAGATACGCAGTATTTT
>TRBD2|TRBJ2-1|few|TRBV29-1
CSVEVSGGAYNEQFF
TGCAGCGTTGAGGTTAGCGGGGGGGCGTACAATGAGCAGTTCTTC
>TRBD1|TRBJ2-7|-|TRBV20-1
CSASPRTGNIHEQYF
TGCAGTGCTTCTCCACGGACAGGCAATATTCACGAGCAGTACTTC
>-|TRBJ2-2|-|TRBV10-1
CASNGPTGELFF
TGCGCCAGCAACGGGCCAACCGGGGAGCTGTTTTTT
>TRBD1|TRBJ1-1|many|TRBV10-3
CAISESGQHTEAFF
TGTGCCATCAGTGAGTCGGGACAGCACACTGAAGCTTTCTTT